This T cell receptor (beta chain) was captured in a study of T cell responses to AZD1222 COVID-19 vaccine. A word on this clone: Its antigen is undetermined.

The V and J ends lost 7 bases and 5 bases respectively, with 15 bases between them. Germline lookup yields CDR1 SNHLY and CDR2 FYNNEI. CDR3 length: 14 residues. TCRdb keeps only in-frame clones here, not all; method: immunoSEQ multiplex PCR. The sample yields 100,000 to 120,000 clones, approximately 90% seen once. The study's findings and limits: Close to half of spike-specific TCRs reportedly recognize unmutated variant regions.

V is TRBV2 and J is TRBJ1-5, with a tentative D call TRBD1 (5 bases). The material was peripheral blood, obtained 28 days after the second AZD1222 dose. This TCR came from an adult who received the AZD1222 COVID-19 vaccine. CDR3 sequence: CASNIRGDDQPQHF. The CDR3 bases are TGTGCCAGCAACATTAGGGGCGATGATCAGCCCCAGCATTTT.